Here is one TCR beta chain with its context. Trimming cost V 2 bases and J 6 bases; bases outside gene matches: 10. This CDR3 is 16 amino acids long. Germline CDR1 reads GTSNPN; CDR2 reads SVGIG (reference sequence). These data come from a study of cytomegalovirus exposure and HLA in healthy donors. The PCR employed 60 Vbeta primers together with 13 Jbeta primers. Clones were sequenced by immunoSEQ multiplex PCR, and TCRdb holds only the in-frame ones, with some missing. The top ten hold 20% of the sample, which has some 120,000 clones, 83% seen once. The sequenced sample consisted of PBMCs. This receptor was identified in a man aged 18 to 29 in good health and CMV-seropositive. The genes are TRBV30 and TRBJ1-4; TRBD1 agrees at 9 bases. For the CDR3, the DNA is TGTGCCTGGAGTCCCGGAGGGACAGGGAGGTATGAAAAACTGTTTTTT. Translating it yields CAWSPGGTGRYEKLFF.